These 8 T cell receptor beta chains were sequenced from one sample in a study of cytomegalovirus exposure and HLA in healthy donors. This PCR relied on a set of 60 Vbeta primers and 13 Jbeta primers. TCRdb's copy holds only in-frame clones and misses some; the assay was immunoSEQ multiplex PCR. The data contain 100,000 to 150,000 clones, over 70% of them singletons. The sequencing input was PBMCs. These receptors were taken from a woman aged 40 to 50 in good health and CMV-seropositive.

The CDR3 loop reads CASSWGNSGYTF. CDR3 bases: TGTGCCAGCAGCTGGGGCAACTCGGGCTACACCTTC. The chain joins TRBV7-8 to TRBJ1-2; D possibly corresponds to TRBD1 (5 bases). CDR3 length equals 12 residues. The germline gives CDR1 SGHVS, CDR2 FQNEAQ. Trimming stripped 4 bases from V and 8 bases from J, with 11 bases between.

This chain joins TRBV27 and TRBJ1-5, with 9 bases lining up with TRBD1. The V gene end was trimmed by 3 bases and the J gene end by 1 base; junction bases not matched to a gene: 1. The CDR3 runs to 15 residues. The germline CDR1 and CDR2 sequences are MNHEY and SMNVEV (reference sequence). Here the CDR3 reads CASSFTGGSNQPQHF. As DNA, the CDR3 is TGTGCCAGCAGTTTTACAGGGGGCAGCAATCAGCCCCAGCATTTT.

The chain employs TRBV6-5 and TRBJ2-3, with TRBD1 matching 7 bases. Germline V gene sequence: CDR1 MNHEY, CDR2 SVGAGI. J was trimmed by 4 bases and V by 1 base; bases with no gene match: 8. The CDR3 totals 16 residues. As DNA, the CDR3 is TGTGCCAGCAGTTACTTTGGGACAGAGGACGCAGATACGCAGTATTTT. Protein sequence: CASSYFGTEDADTQYF.

The chain links TRBV4-3 to TRBJ2-1; 7 nucleotides match TRBD2. The trim removed 4 bases at V and 6 bases at J, leaving 6 bases unmatched. The CDR3 covers 14 residues. The germline CDR1 and CDR2 sequences are LGHNA and YSLEER. CDR3 nucleotides: TGCGCCAGCAGCCGTAGCGGGCCGCTCAATGAGCAGTTCTTC. Its translation: CASSRSGPLNEQFF.

The chain carries TRBV7-2 and TRBJ1-5, with 10 bases fitting TRBD1. Germline V gene sequence: CDR1 SGHTA, CDR2 FQGNSA. This CDR3 is 14 amino acids long. V shed 5 bases, J shed 7 bases, and the junction held 5 bases outside the gene matches. The CDR3 sequence: CASSQQGQGQPQHF. The CDR3 DNA sequence: TGTGCCAGCAGCCAGCAGGGACAGGGGCAGCCCCAGCATTTT.

The J gene is TRBJ2-3, the V gene TRBV14; the D gene is possibly TRBD1 (6 bases). The CDR3 runs 15 residues. Trimming removed 5 bases at V and 0 bases at J, with 12 bases between. Germline assignment: CDR1 SGHDN and CDR2 FVKESK. The CDR3: CASSLTGLSTDTQYF. The CDR3 coding sequence is TGTGCCAGCAGCTTAACAGGGCTTAGCACAGATACGCAGTATTTT.

The V gene is TRBV4-1, the J gene TRBJ2-1; 10 bases align to TRBD1. Germline values: CDR1 MGHRA, CDR2 YSYEKL. The CDR3 is made up of 14 amino acids. V dropped 3 bases and J dropped 7; count of bases not matched to a gene: 3. The CDR3 DNA sequence: TGCGCCAGCAGCCAGGGACAGGGGAAGAATGAGCAGTTCTTC. Its protein is CASSQGQGKNEQFF.

The chain joins TRBV19 to TRBJ2-1, with a possible D match to TRBD2 (5 bases). V was pared by 5 bases and J by 5 bases, with 13 bases between. Germline V lookup: CDR1 LNHDA, CDR2 SQIVND (reference sequence). The CDR3 is 14 amino acids. The CDR3 coding sequence is TGTGCCAGTAGTTTGGCGGTGACTAACAATGAGCAGTTCTTC. It translates to CASSLAVTNNEQFF.